The TCR beta chain described here comes from a study of Graves' ophthalmopathy and Graves' hyperthyroidism (dated by TCRdb to the late 2010s). With regard to the full study: Peripheral blood was collected at initial diagnosis, prior to any treatment. The study used signatures of the TCR beta repertoire to tell Graves' ophthalmopathy apart from Graves' hyperthyroidism and to predict which patients would progress to ophthalmopathy. In total, approximately 130 blood samples were TCR-sequenced: approximately 42 ophthalmopathy, approximately 80 hyperthyroidism and 17 hyperthyroidism-to-ophthalmopathy patients. To explore V-J signatures that distinguish ophthalmopathy from hyperthyroidism, a discovery set of about a hundred patients was enrolled, made up of under 50 with ophthalmopathy and some 58 with stable hyperthyroidism. An independent validation cohort was composed of about 20 hyperthyroidism patients and more than 15 patients who later progressed from hyperthyroidism to ophthalmopathy. In over 5 hyperthyroidism patients, the T-cell repertoire of thyroid tissue was compared with the T-cell repertoire of blood. Following sample collection, hyperthyroidism patients were given methimazole at a starting dose of 30 mg daily, and ophthalmopathy patients were given high-dose intravenous methylprednisolone. For training and testing, the 80 to 100 patients in the discovery cohort were randomly divided in a 7:3 ratio.

The CDR3 holds 13 amino acids from the cysteine to the phenylalanine. The sequence is cut down to CDR3 DNA, 39 bases in frame from base 1. Relative to germline, V is 1 base shorter and J is 8 bases shorter, with 9 bases between their ends. The germline V gene yields MDHEN for CDR1 and SYDVKM for CDR2. For repertoire sequencing, the TCR beta CDR3 regions were amplified from RNA transcripts. The first round of RT-PCR was done with HTBI primers and the Qiagen OneStep RT-PCR kit, and was followed by a second round of multiplex PCR, then size selection and purification. Libraries were sequenced on an Illumina HiSeq2000 using paired-end 100 bp reads. Regarding the original processing steps: SOAPnuke was used to process the reads, removing any read that contained adapters or uncalled bases, had a mean Phred below 15, or lacked an exact match to the constant primer or identifier. High-quality paired reads were merged with COPE v1.2.5. Each unique nucleotide sequence was treated as a clonotype, and MiTCR v1.1 was used to align the clonotypes to the IMGT TRB V, D and J references. The analysis was limited to V-J combinations with a frequency above 0.0001, which together covered 99% to 99.2% of the repertoires. For each V-J combination, a TCR clonal expansion and chaos score was defined as the ratio of F50 clonal expansion to chaos observed in the TCRdist matrix. Welch's t-statistics and random forest were used to reduce features to about a dozen V-J combinations, which were fed into a naive Bayes classifier. The similarity between thyroid and blood repertoires was quantified using the Morisita-Horn index. Using fastp at Q25 and MiXCR, TCRdb reprocessed the public reads and kept productive beta chains. Under each unique CDR3 protein, matching rows form one entry showing the most common genes and DNA. TCRdb, rather than the study authors, made the V and J calls. The sample table shows a few hundred thousand distinct CDR3 sequences, and about a sixth are seen once. Roughly 1.6% of the sample is taken by the ten largest.

This clonotype was seen repeatedly, ten times or more. Its antigen is unknown. One base away there is no much larger clone; base qualities are not given. Ophthalmopathy patients were characterized by moderately to severely active disease, a Clinical Activity Score of at least 3, a NOSPECS grade of at least 4, and a disease duration under 3 months. Patients were excluded if they had other autoimmune diseases, uncontrolled infections, pregnancy or lactation. Clinical symptoms, serum thyroxine, TRAb, thyroid ultrasound and orbital computed tomography formed the basis of the diagnosis. Using Ficoll-Paque density gradient centrifugation, PBMCs were isolated from about 9.4 ml of fresh peripheral blood. Total RNA was extracted with Trizol reagent and quality-checked on an Agilent 2100 Bioanalyzer. What the work shows at the level of the full study, not this receptor alone: In cross-validation, the 13-signature model distinguished ophthalmopathy from stable hyperthyroidism with approximately 90% sensitivity and 81% to 82% specificity, while in the test set the corresponding values were about 79% and 69%. In validation, the model predicted ophthalmopathy progression with about 71% sensitivity and 72.22% specificity; 12 predicted patients were CT-confirmed with GO in a median of roughly 6.8 months. No statistical method was used to predetermine the sample size, and group allocation was not hidden from the investigators. Most of the expanded thyroid clonotypes with a frequency above 0.001 were also detected in blood, and it was suggested that the thyroid immune response may be reflected by blood repertoires.

The sequencing input was peripheral blood. This receptor was taken from a woman aged 18-29 years with Graves' ophthalmopathy. Donor details come from another sample of the same person, matched by shared clones. The sequence joins TRBV28 to TRBJ1-5; the D gene lacks a confident call. In nucleotide form, the sequence is TGTGCCAGCAGTTTATTCGCTGGGAAGCCCCAGCATTTT. Protein translation: CASSLFAGKPQHF.